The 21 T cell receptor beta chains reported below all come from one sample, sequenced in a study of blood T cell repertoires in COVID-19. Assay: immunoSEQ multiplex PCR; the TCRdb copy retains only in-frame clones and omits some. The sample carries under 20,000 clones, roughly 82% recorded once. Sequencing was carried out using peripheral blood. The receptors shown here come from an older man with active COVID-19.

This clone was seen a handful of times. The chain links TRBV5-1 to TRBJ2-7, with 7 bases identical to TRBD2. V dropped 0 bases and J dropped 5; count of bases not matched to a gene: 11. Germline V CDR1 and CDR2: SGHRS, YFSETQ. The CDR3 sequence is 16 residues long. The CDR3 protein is CASSLGWTSIFNEQYF. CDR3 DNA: TGCGCCAGCAGCTTGGGGTGGACTAGTATCTTTAACGAGCAGTACTTC.

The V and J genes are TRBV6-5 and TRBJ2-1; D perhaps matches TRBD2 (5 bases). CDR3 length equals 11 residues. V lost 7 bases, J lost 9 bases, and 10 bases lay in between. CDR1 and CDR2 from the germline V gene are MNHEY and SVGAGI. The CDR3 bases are TGTGCCAGCATGGAGGTATTTGAGCAGTTCTTC. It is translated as CASMEVFEQFF.

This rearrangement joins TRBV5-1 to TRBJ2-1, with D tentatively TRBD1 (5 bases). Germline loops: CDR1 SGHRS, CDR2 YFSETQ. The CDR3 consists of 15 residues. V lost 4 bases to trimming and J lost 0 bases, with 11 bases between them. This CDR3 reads CASSPRASSYNEQFF. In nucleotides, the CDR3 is TGCGCCAGCAGCCCCAGGGCAAGCTCCTACAATGAGCAGTTCTTC.

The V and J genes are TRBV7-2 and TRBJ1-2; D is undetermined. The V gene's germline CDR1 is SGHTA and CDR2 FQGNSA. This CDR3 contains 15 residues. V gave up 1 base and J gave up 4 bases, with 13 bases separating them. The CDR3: CASSLGPGVTYGYTF. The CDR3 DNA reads TGTGCCAGCAGCTTAGGACCCGGGGTTACCTATGGCTACACCTTC.

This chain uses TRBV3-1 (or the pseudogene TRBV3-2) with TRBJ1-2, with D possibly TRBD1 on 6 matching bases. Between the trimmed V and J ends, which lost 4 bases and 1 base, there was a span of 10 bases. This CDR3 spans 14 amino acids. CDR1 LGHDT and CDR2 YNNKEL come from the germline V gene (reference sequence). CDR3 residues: CASSRWTDNYGYTF. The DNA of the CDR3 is TGTGCCAGCAGCCGCTGGACAGATAACTATGGCTACACCTTC.

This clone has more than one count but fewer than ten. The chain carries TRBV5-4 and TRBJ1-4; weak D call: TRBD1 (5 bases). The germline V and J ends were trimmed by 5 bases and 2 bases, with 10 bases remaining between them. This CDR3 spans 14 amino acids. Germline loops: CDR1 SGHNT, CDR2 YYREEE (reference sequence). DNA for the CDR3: TGTGCCAGCAGTTTAAGGGGTACTAATGAAAAACTGTTTTTT. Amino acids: CASSLRGTNEKLFF. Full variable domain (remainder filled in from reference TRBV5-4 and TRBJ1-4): ETGVTQSPTHLIKTRGQQVTLRCSSQSGHNTVSWYQQALGQGPQFIFQYYREEENGRGNFPPRFSGLQFPNYSSELNVNALELDDSALYLCASSLRGTNEKLFFGSGTQLSVL.

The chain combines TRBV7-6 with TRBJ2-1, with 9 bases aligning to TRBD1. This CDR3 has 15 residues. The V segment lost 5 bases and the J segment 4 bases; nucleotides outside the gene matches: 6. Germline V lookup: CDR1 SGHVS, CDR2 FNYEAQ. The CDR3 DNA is TGTGCCAGCAGCATCGGGACAGGGTTGTACAATGAGCAGTTCTTC. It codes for CASSIGTGLYNEQFF. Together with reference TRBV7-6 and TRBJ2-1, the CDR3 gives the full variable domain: GAGVSQSPRYKVTKRGQDVALRCDPISGHVSLYWYRQALGQGPEFLTYFNYEAQQDKSGLPNDRFSAERPEGSISTLTIQRTEQRDSAMYRCASSIGTGLYNEQFFGPGTRLTVL.

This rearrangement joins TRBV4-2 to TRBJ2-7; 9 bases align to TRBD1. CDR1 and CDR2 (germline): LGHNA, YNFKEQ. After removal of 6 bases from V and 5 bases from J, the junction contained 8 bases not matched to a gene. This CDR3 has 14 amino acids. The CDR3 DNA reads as TGTGCCAGCAGTCCCGGGACAGGGCGCCACGAGCAGTACTTC. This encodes CASSPGTGRHEQYF.

The CDR3 here is CASSSAGLNTEAFF. DNA of the CDR3: TGTGCCAGCAGTTCAGCAGGGCTGAACACTGAAGCTTTCTTT. The genes are TRBV28 and TRBJ1-1; D is perhaps TRBD1 (5 bases). The CDR3 has 14 residues. V shed 4 bases and J shed 0 bases, with 9 bases lying between them. Per the germline V gene, CDR1 is MDHEN and CDR2 is SYDVKM.

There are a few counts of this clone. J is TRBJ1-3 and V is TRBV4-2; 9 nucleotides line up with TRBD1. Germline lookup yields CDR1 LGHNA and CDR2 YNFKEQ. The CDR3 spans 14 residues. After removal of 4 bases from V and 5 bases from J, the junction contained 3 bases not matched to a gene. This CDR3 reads CASSPGTGRNTIYF. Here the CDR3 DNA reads TGTGCCAGCAGCCCGGGGACAGGGAGAAACACCATATATTTT.

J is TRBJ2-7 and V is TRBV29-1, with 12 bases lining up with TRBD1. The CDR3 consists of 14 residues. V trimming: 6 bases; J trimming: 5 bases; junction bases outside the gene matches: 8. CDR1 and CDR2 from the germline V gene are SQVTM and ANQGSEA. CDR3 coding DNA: TGCAGCGTCGTAACCGGGACAGGGGGCGACGAGCAGTACTTC. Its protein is CSVVTGTGGDEQYF.

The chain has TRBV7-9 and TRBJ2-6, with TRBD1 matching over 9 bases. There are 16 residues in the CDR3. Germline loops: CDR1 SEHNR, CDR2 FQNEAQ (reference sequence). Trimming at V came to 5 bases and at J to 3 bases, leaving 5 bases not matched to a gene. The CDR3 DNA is TGTGCCAGCAGCGTACAGGGGGCTAATGGGGCCAACGTCCTGACTTTC. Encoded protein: CASSVQGANGANVLTF.

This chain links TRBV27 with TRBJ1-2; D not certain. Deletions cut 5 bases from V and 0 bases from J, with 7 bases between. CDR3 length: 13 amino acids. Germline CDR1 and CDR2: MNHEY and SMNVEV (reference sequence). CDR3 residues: CASSGRANYGYTF. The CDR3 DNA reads TGTGCCAGCAGTGGGAGGGCTAACTATGGCTACACCTTC.

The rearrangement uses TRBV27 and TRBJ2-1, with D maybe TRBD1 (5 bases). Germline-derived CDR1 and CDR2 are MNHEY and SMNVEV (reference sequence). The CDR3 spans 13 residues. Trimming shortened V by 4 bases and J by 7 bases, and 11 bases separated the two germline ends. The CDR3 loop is CASSSTVRNEQFF. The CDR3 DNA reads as TGTGCCAGCAGTTCGACAGTAAGGAATGAGCAGTTCTTC.

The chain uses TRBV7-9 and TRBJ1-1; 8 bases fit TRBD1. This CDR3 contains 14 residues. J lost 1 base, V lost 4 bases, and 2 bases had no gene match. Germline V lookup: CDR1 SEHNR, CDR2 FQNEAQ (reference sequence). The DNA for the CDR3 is TGTGCCAGCAGCTCCGGGACAGGGAACACTGAAGCTTTCTTT. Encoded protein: CASSSGTGNTEAFF. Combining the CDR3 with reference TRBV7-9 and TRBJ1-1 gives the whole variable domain DTGVSQNPRHKITKRGQNVTFRCDPISEHNRLYWYRQTLGQGPEFLTYFQNEAQLEKSRLLSDRFSAERPKGSFSTLEIQRTEQGDSAMYLCASSSGTGNTEAFFGQGTRLTVV.

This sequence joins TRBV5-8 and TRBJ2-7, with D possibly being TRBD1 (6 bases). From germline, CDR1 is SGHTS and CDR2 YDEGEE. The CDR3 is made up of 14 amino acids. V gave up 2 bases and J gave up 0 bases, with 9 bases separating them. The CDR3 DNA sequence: TGTGCCAGCAGCTTAGGACAGAGCTCCTACGAGCAGTACTTC. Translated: CASSLGQSSYEQYF.

The chain's CDR3 is CASSAGLAVTASTDTQYF. DNA for the CDR3: TGTGCCAGCAGCGCGGGACTAGCGGTAACAGCTAGCACAGATACGCAGTATTTT. V gene TRBV9 combines with J gene TRBJ2-3; 11 bases are shared with TRBD2. Germline V gene sequence: CDR1 SGDLS, CDR2 YYNGEE. This CDR3 spans 18 amino acids. Trimming took 3 bases from V and 0 from J; bases not matched to a gene: 9.

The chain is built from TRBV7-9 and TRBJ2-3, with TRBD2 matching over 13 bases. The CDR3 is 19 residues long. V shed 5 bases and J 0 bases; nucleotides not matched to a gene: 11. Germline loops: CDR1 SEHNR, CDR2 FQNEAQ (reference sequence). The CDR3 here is CASSRGTSGTLFSTDTQYF. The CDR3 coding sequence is TGTGCCAGCAGCCGTGGGACTAGCGGGACCCTTTTTAGCACAGATACGCAGTATTTT.

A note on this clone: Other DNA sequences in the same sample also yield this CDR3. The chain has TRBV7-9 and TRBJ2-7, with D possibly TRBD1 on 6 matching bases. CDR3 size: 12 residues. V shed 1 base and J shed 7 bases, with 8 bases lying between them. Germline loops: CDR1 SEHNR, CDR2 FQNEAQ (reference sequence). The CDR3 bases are TGTGCCAGCAGCTTAGGAGGGGGAGAGCAGTACTTC. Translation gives CASSLGGGEQYF.

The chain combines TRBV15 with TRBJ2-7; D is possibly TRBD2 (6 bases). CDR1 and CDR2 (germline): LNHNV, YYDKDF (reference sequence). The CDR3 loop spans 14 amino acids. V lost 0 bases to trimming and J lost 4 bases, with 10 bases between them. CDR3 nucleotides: TGTGCCACCAGCAGAGATCCAGGAGGGTACGAGCAGTACTTC. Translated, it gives CATSRDPGGYEQYF. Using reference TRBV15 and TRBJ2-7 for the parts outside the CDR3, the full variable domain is DAMVIQNPRYQVTQFGKPVTLSCSQTLNHNVMYWYQQKSSQAPKLLFHYYDKDFNNEADTPDNFQSRRPNTSFCFLDIRSPGLGDTAMYLCATSRDPGGYEQYFGPGTRLTVT.

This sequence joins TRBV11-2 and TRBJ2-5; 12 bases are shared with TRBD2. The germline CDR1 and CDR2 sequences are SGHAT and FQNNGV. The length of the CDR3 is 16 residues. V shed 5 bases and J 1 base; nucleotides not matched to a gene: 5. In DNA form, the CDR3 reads TGTGCCAGCAGCCCTCGGACTAGCGGGACCCAAGAGACCCAGTACTTC. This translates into CASSPRTSGTQETQYF.